Below, one TCR beta chain is given with its context. This sample stems from a study of blood T cell repertoires in COVID-19. Study-level information: PBMCs, B-cell-depleted T cells, or T cells provided the cDNA or gDNA that made up the material.

The CDR3 is 15 residues long. V shed 0 bases and J shed 0 bases, with 9 bases lying between them. Germline V lookup: CDR1 GTSNPN, CDR2 SVGIG (reference sequence). Profiling relied on immunoSEQ multiplex PCR, and the TCRdb table lists in-frame clones only, not all of them. The repertoire holds approximately 250,000 clones, with approximately 89% as singletons. In terms of age and location, participants ranged from roughly 18 to 95 years and lived in under 30 US areas. The study assigned cohorts using participant-reported clinical history. The genes are TRBV30 and TRBJ2-1, with a tentative D call TRBD2 (5 bases). The sequence derives from a man in his forties who had been exposed to COVID-19. The sample taken for sequencing was PBMCs or T cells enriched from blood (not recorded which). The CDR3 nucleotides are TGTGCCTGGAGTGTCGCGGCGGGCTCCTACAATGAGCAGTTCTTC. This gives the protein CAWSVAAGSYNEQFF.